The rows below give T cell receptor beta chains drawn from one sample of a study of blood T cell repertoires in COVID-19. Libraries were prepared by immunoSEQ multiplex PCR; TCRdb keeps only in-frame clonotypes and omits some of them. Of a few hundred thousand clones listed, around 89% are singletons. The sequencing input was peripheral blood. Receptor source: a man between 40 and 49 years old with acute or convalescent COVID-19. Each CDR3 is given with its conserved first and last residue. A D gene is named only where the DNA matches it firmly. Part of the rows lack a size; the others show once, few, many or a class for expanded clones.

>TRBV6-5|-|-|TRBJ1-3
CASSRGDTIYF
TGTGCCAGCAGTAGGGGCGACACCATATATTTT
>TRBV5-1|-|-|TRBJ1-3
CASSLVGASLRGNTIYF
TGCGCCAGCAGCTTGGTTGGGGCATCACTACGAGGAAACACCATATATTTT
>TRBV29-1|-|-|TRBJ2-3
CSVGAGEGDTQYF
TGCAGCGTTGGGGCAGGGGAAGGAGATACGCAGTATTTT
>TRBV11-1|TRBD1|-|TRBJ2-1
CASKGQGKDEQFF
TGTGCCAGCAAAGGACAGGGCAAGGATGAGCAGTTCTTC
>TRBV11-2|TRBD1|-|TRBJ2-2
CASSFSTGANTGELFF
TGTGCCAGCAGCTTTTCCACAGGGGCGAACACCGGGGAGCTGTTTTTT
>TRBV2|-|-|TRBJ2-7
CASSAGSLAYEQYF
TGTGCCAGCAGTGCAGGGTCTCTTGCCTACGAGCAGTACTTC
>TRBV7-8|TRBD2|-|TRBJ2-7
CASSLGLAEHYEQYF
TGTGCCAGCAGCTTAGGACTAGCGGAACACTACGAGCAGTACTTC
>TRBV11-3|-|-|TRBJ1-1
CASSLGRGGTEAFF
TGTGCCAGCAGCTTAGGCCGAGGGGGCACTGAAGCTTTCTTT
>TRBV5-1|TRBD1|-|TRBJ1-1
CASSKGSGQINTEAFF
TGCGCCAGCAGCAAGGGATCGGGACAGATAAACACTGAAGCTTTCTTT
>TRBV5-8|TRBD1|-|TRBJ2-5
CASSLGQGVQETQYF
TGTGCCAGCAGCTTGGGACAGGGGGTACAAGAGACCCAGTACTTC
>TRBV20-1|TRBD2|-|TRBJ2-7
CSASRRGTSGRLGIYEQYF
TGCAGTGCTAGTAGGAGGGGGACTAGCGGGAGACTCGGTATCTACGAGCAGTACTTC
>TRBV21-1|-|-|TRBJ2-3
CAGRKGHRAQIADTQYF
TGTGCCGGCCGCAAGGGACACCGAGCACAGATCGCAGATACGCAGTATTTT
>TRBV12-3/TRBV12-4|-|-|TRBJ1-5
CASRHSNQPQHF
TGTGCCAGCAGACATAGCAATCAGCCCCAGCATTTT
>TRBV10-2|TRBD1|few|TRBJ1-2
CASSESRDRNTGTF
TGCGCCAGCAGTGAGTCGAGGGACAGGAATACGGGCACCTTC
>TRBV11-3|TRBD2|-|TRBJ2-1
CASSPQRGRGNEQFF
TGTGCCAGCAGCCCCCAGCGGGGGCGGGGCAATGAGCAGTTCTTC
>TRBV5-8|-|-|TRBJ1-1
CASSLGGLALNTEAFF
TGTGCCAGCAGCTTGGGGGGGCTTGCGTTGAACACTGAAGCTTTCTTT
>TRBV11-1|TRBD1|-|TRBJ2-3
CASSSRRGQADTQYF
TGTGCCAGCAGCTCGAGGCGGGGACAGGCGGATACGCAGTATTTT
>TRBV4-2|TRBD2|-|TRBJ2-2
CASSQDFSGGTGELFF
TGTGCCAGCAGCCAAGATTTCTCGGGGGGGACCGGGGAGCTGTTTTTT
>TRBV29-1|TRBD1|-|TRBJ1-3
CSVFLQGAGDTIYF
TGCAGCGTCTTTCTACAGGGGGCGGGAGACACCATATATTTT
>TRBV3-1/TRBV3-2|-|once|TRBJ2-7
CASSPGTAYEQYF
TGTGCCAGCAGCCCAGGGACTGCCTACGAGCAGTACTTC
>TRBV2|TRBD1|-|TRBJ1-1
CASSRQGPNTEAFF
TGTGCCAGCAGTCGACAGGGCCCGAACACTGAAGCTTTCTTT
>TRBV7-9|TRBD1|once|TRBJ2-4
CASSLGDRGAKNIQYF
TGTGCCAGCAGCTTAGGGGACAGGGGAGCCAAAAACATTCAGTACTTC
>TRBV13|-|once|TRBJ1-1
CASRVGSGFAEAFF
TGTGCCAGCAGGGTAGGGTCGGGGTTCGCTGAAGCTTTCTTT
>TRBV7-7|TRBD1|-|TRBJ2-3
CASSPDYRGTDTQYF
TGTGCTAGCAGCCCAGACTACAGGGGGACAGATACGCAGTATTTT
>TRBV15|-|-|TRBJ1-2
CATSRNVGANYGYTF
TGTGCCACCAGCAGAAACGTGGGAGCTAACTATGGCTACACCTTC
>TRBV3-1/TRBV3-2|TRBD2|once|TRBJ2-7
CASSKLADPYEQYF
TGTGCCAGCAGCAAACTAGCGGACCCCTACGAGCAGTACTTC
>TRBV27|TRBD1|-|TRBJ2-7
CASSPDRGRLYEQYF
TGTGCCAGCAGCCCAGACAGGGGGCGCTTATACGAGCAGTACTTC